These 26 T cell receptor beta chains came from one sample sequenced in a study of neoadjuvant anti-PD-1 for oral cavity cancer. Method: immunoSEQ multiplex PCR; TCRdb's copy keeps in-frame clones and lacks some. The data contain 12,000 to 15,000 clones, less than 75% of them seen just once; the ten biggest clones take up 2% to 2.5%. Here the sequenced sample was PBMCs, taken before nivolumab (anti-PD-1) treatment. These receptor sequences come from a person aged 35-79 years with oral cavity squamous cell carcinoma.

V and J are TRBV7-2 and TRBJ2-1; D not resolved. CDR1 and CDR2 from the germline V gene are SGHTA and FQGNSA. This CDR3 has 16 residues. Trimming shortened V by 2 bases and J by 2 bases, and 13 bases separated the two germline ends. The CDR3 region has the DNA TGTGCCAGCAGCTTATCACGGGCGAGACCCTACAATGAGCAGTTCTTC. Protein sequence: CASSLSRARPYNEQFF.

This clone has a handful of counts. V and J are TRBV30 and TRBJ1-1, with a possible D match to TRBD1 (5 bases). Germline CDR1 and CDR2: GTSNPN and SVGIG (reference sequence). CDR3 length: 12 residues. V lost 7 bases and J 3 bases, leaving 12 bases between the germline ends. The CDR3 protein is CASRGGYTEAFF. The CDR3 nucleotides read TGTGCCTCCCGGGGGGGGTACACTGAAGCTTTCTTT.

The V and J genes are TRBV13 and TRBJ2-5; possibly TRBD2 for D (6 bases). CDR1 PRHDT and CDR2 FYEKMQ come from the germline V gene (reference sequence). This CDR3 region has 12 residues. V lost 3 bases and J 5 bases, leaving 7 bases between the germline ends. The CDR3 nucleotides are TGTGCCAGCAGCTTGGAGGGGGAGACCCAGTACTTC. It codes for CASSLEGETQYF.

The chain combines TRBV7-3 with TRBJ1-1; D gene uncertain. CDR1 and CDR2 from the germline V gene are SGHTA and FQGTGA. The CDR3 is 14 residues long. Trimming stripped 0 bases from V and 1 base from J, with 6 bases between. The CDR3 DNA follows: TGTGCCAGCAGCTTAACCAGGAAGAACACTGAAGCTTTCTTT. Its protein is CASSLTRKNTEAFF.

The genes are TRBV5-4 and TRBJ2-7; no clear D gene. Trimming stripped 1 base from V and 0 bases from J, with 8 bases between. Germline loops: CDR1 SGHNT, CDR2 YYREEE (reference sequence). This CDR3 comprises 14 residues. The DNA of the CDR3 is TGTGCCAGCAGCTTGCTCCCGAGCTCCTACGAGCAGTACTTC. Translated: CASSLLPSSYEQYF.

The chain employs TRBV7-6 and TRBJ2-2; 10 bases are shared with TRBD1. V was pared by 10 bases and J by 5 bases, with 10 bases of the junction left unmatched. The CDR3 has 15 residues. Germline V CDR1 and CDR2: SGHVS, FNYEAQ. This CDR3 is CATLPGQGITGELFF. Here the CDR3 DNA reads TGTGCCACTCTACCGGGACAGGGGATTACCGGGGAGCTGTTTTTT.

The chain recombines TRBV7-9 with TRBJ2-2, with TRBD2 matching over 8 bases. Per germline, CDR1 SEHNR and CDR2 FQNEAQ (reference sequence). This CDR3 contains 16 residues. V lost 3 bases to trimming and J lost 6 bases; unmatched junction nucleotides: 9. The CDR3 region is CASSFVPGLVAGELFF. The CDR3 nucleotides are TGTGCCAGCAGCTTCGTGCCGGGACTAGTTGCCGGGGAGCTGTTTTTT.

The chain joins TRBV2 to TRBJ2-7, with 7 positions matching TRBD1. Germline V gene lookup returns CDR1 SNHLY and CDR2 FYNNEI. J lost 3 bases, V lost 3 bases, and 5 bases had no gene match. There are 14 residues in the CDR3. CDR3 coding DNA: TGTGCCAGCAGTGAGCAGGGGGAGTTCTACGAGCAGTACTTC. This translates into CASSEQGEFYEQYF.

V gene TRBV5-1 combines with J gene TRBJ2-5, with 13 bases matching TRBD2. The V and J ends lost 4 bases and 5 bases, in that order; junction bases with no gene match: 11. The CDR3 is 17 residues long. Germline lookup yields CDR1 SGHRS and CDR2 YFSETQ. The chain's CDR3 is CASSRLRTSGSGETQYF. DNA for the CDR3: TGCGCCAGCAGCCGCCTCCGGACTAGCGGGAGTGGGGAGACCCAGTACTTC.

CDR3 DNA: TGCAGCGTTGGGACAGGGAGCTCCTACAATGAGCAGTTCTTC. It is translated as CSVGTGSSYNEQFF. The chain uses TRBV29-1 and TRBJ2-1; 8 bases agree with TRBD1. With 4 bases clipped from V and 0 bases from J, the junction kept 2 bases outside the gene matches. This CDR3 is 14 amino acids long. The germline CDR1 and CDR2 sequences are SQVTM and ANQGSEA.

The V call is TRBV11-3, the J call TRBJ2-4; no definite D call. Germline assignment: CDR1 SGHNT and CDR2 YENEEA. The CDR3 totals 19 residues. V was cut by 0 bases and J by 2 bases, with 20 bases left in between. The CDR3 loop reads CASSLDGNQKEITKNIQYF. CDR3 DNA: TGTGCCAGCAGCTTAGATGGAAATCAGAAGGAAATAACCAAAAACATTCAGTACTTC.

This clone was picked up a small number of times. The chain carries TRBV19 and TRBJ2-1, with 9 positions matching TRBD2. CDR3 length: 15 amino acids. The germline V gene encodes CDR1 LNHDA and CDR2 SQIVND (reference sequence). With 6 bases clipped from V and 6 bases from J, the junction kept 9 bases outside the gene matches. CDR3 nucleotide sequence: TGTGCCAGTAGGGTTAGCGGGAGAAGCGGCAATGAGCAGTTCTTC. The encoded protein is CASRVSGRSGNEQFF.

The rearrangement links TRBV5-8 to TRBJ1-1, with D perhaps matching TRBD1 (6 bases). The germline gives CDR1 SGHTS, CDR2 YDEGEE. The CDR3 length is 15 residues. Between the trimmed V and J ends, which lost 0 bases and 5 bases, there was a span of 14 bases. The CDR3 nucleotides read TGTGCCAGCAGCTTGGGAGCCGGACAGTGGACTGAAGCTTTCTTT. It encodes CASSLGAGQWTEAFF.

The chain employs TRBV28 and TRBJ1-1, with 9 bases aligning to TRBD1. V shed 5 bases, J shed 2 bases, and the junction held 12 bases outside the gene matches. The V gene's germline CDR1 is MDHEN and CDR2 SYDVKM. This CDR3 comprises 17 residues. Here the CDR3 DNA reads TGTGCCAGCAGTCTATATCACGGGACAGGGATAAACACTGAAGCTTTCTTT. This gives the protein CASSLYHGTGINTEAFF.

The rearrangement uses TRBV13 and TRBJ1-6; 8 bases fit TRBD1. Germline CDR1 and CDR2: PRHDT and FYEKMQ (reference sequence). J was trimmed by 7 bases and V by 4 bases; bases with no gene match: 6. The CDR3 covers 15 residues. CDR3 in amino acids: CASSSPGGENSPLHF. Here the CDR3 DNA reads TGTGCCAGCAGCTCCCCAGGGGGCGAGAATTCACCCCTCCACTTT.

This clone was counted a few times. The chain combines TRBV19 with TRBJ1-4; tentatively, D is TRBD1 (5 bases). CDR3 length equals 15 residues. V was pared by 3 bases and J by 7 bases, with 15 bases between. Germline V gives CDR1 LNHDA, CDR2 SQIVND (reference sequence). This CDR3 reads CASSIRQGEREKLFF. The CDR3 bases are TGTGCCAGTAGTATCCGGCAGGGAGAACGTGAAAAACTGTTTTTT.

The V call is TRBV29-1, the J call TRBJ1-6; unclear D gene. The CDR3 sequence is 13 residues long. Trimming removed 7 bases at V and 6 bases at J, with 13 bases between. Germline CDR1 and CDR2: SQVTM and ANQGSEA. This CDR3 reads CSAKSAPNSPLHF. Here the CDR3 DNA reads TGCAGCGCCAAGAGTGCCCCTAATTCACCCCTCCACTTT.

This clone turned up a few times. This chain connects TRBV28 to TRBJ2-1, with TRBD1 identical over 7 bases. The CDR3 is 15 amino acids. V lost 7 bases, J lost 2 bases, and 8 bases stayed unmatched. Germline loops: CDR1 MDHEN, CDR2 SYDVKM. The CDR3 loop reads CASKGAGLTYNEQFF. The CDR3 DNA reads TGTGCCAGCAAGGGGGCCGGCCTGACCTACAATGAGCAGTTCTTC.

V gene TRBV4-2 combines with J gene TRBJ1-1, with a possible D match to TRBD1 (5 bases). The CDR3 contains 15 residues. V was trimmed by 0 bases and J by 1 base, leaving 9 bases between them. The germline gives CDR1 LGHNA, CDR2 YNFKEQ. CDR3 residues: CASSQDTGWNTEAFF. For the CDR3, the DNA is TGTGCCAGCAGCCAAGATACAGGCTGGAACACTGAAGCTTTCTTT.

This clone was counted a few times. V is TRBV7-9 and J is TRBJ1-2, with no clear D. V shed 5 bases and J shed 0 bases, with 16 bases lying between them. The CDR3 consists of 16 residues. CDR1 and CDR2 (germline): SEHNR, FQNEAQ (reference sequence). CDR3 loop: CASSPPGGKTNYGYTF. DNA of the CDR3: TGTGCCAGCAGCCCCCCGGGAGGGAAGACTAACTATGGCTACACCTTC. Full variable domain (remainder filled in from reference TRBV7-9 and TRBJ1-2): DTGVSQNPRHKITKRGQNVTFRCDPISEHNRLYWYRQTLGQGPEFLTYFQNEAQLEKSRLLSDRFSAERPKGSFSTLEIQRTEQGDSAMYLCASSPPGGKTNYGYTFGSGTRLTVV.

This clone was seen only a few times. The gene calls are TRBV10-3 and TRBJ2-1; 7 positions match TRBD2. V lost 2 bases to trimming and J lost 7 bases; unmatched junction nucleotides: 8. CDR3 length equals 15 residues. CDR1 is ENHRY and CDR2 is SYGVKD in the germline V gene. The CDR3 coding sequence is TGTGCCATCAGTGAGGTGGGAGGGCCTACAAATGAGCAGTTCTTC. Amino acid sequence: CAISEVGGPTNEQFF.

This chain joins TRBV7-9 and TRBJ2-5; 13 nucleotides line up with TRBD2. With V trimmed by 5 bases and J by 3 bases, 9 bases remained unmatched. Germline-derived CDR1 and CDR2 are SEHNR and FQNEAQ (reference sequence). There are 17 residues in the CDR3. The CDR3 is CASSPRGLAGEEETQYF. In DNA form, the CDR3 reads TGTGCCAGCAGCCCCCGAGGACTAGCGGGGGAGGAAGAGACCCAGTACTTC.

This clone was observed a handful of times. The CDR3 coding sequence is TGTGCCAGCGGCCTCGACAGGGGCCGAAACACTGAAGCTTTCTTT. Encoded protein: CASGLDRGRNTEAFF. The chain links TRBV21-1 to TRBJ1-1; the listed D gene, TRBD1, was not tested against the DNA. TRBV21-1 counts as a pseudogene. This CDR3 is 15 amino acids long.

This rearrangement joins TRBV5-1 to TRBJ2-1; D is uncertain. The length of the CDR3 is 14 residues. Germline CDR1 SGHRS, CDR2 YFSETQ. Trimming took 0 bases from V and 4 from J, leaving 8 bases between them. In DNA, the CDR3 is TGCGCCAGCAGCTTGGGTAATCCTTACAATGAGCAGTTCTTC. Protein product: CASSLGNPYNEQFF.

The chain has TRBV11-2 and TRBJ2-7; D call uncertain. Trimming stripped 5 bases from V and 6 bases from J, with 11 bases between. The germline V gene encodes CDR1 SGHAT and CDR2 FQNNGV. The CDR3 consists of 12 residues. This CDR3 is CASSPSYSEQYF. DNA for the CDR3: TGTGCCAGCAGCCCTAGTTATAGCGAGCAGTACTTC.

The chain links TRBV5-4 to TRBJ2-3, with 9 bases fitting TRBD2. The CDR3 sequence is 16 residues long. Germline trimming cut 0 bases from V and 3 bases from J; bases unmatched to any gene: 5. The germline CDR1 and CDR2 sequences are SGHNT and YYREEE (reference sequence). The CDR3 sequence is CASSLEGGRGTDTQYF. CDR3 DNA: TGTGCCAGCAGCTTGGAGGGCGGGAGGGGTACAGATACGCAGTATTTT.